Listed below are T cell receptor beta chains from one sample, sequenced in a study of radiotherapy plus CTLA-4 blockade in lung cancer. Clones were read by immunoSEQ multiplex PCR, and TCRdb kept only the in-frame ones, dropping some. The sample has about 72,000 clones; around four fifths are singletons. The specimen comprised peripheral blood, sampled from a patient treated with radiotherapy plus ipilimumab. Source of these receptors: a human donor with non-small cell lung cancer who had a complete response to radiotherapy plus ipilimumab. CDR3s include the opening cysteine and the closing phenylalanine or tryptophan.

CDR3: CASSPGDSRTADTQYF
V: TRBV18

CDR3: CASSLGYRDFNEKLFF
V: TRBV27

CDR3: CASSIPSSGPSYNEQFF
V: TRBV19

CDR3: CASSLAREWNEQFF
V: TRBV11-2

CDR3: CASSKAGSGANVLTF
V: TRBV4-3

CDR3: CASTRTGSYNEQFF
V: TRBV10-1

CDR3: CASRPTGNSNQPQHF
V: TRBV6-5

CDR3: CASSHPEAGAYNEQFF
V: TRBV11-3

CDR3: CASNLPEGAYYNEQFF
V: TRBV11-2

CDR3: CASSLVGTLGETQYF
V: TRBV7-8

CDR3: CASSPGQGGEQYF
V: TRBV18

CDR3: CASSRDSNWGYTF
V: TRBV2

CDR3: CASSLAGWLDRGDTEAFF
V: TRBV5-6

CDR3: CASSREGFQETQYF
V: TRBV11-2

CDR3: CASSLDGTSGYNEQFF
V: TRBV5-1

CDR3: CASSSRSRGGEQFF
V: TRBV7-7

CDR3: CASSIDITGVEYF
V: TRBV19

CDR3: CASSLAHTNNEQFF
V: TRBV11-3

CDR3: CASSPLDRGHRSTEAFF
V: TRBV7-9

CDR3: CAWSAGQGVFGTVYEQYF
V: TRBV30

CDR3: CAISVGQSSYNEQFF
V: TRBV10-3

CDR3: CASSPPSKGSGAFF
V: TRBV18